This T cell receptor (beta chain) came from a study of CD8 T cells in ankylosing spondylitis. General study findings and limits: Made up of about eight highly homologous variants, a TCR beta motif appeared characteristic of ankylosing spondylitis blood.

Preparation of TCR beta libraries was done by quantitative 5'-RACE with molecular barcodes. TCRdb redid the calling of the 5' RACE reads with MiXCR, one entry per CDR3 protein. The sample yields around 25,000 distinct CDR3 sequences, less than 3% seen once. This clonotype was seen ten or more times. The antigen is undetermined. The receptor's source is a female donor with ankylosing spondylitis or in good health (not recorded which). The sample was blood, either unsorted or a sorted T cell fraction (not recorded which).

CDR3 bases: TGTGCCAGCAGCGTCGGTGTAGGAGGGGACAGGGGGGCAGATACGCAGTATTTT. Protein product: CASSVGVGGDRGADTQYF. The V gene is TRBV9, the J gene TRBJ2-3, with TRBD1 matching over 11 bases. The CDR3 is 18 amino acids. The J segment lost 4 bases and the V segment lost 2 bases, leaving 12 bases of the junction unmatched. In germline, CDR1 is SGDLS, CDR2 YYNGEE. Based on the CDR3 plus reference TRBV9 and TRBJ2-3, the full variable domain is DSGVTQTPKHLITATGQRVTLRCSPRSGDLSVYWYQQSLDQGLQFLIQYYNGEERAKGNILERFSAQQFPDLHSELNLSSLELGDSALYFCASSVGVGGDRGADTQYFGPGTRLTVL.